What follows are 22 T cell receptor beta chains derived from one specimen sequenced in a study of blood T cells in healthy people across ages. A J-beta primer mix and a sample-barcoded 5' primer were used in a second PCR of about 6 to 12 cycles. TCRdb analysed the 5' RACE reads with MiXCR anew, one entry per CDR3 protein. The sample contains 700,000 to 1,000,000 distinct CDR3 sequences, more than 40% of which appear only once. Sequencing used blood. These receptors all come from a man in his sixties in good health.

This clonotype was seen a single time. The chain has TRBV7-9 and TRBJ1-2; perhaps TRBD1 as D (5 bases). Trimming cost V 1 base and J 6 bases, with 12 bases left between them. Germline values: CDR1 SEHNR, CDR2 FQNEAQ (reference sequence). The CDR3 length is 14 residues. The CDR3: CASSLDVAGNGYTF. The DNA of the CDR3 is TGTGCCAGCAGCTTAGACGTGGCAGGGAATGGCTACACCTTC.

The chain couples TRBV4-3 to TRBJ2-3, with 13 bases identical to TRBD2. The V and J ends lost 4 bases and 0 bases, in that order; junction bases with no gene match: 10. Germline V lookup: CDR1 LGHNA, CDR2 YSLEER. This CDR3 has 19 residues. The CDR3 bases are TGCGCCAGCAGCCCCCTGACTAGCGGGGGGCATCTTAGCACAGATACGCAGTATTTT. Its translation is CASSPLTSGGHLSTDTQYF.

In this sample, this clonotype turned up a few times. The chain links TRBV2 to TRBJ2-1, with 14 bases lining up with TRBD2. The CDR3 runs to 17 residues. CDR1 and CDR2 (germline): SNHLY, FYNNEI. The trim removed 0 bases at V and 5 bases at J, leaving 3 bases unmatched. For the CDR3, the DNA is TGTGCCAGCAGTGAAGCCCGACTAGCGGGGGGGGACAATGAGCAGTTCTTC. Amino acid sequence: CASSEARLAGGDNEQFF.

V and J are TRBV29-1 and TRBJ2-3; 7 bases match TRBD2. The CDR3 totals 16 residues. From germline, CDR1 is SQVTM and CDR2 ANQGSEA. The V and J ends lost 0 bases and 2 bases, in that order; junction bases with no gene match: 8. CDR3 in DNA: TGCAGCGTTGAAGAAGTTTCTAGCGGCATCACAGATACGCAGTATTTT. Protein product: CSVEEVSSGITDTQYF.

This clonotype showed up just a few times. The CDR3 spells CASSVGYFSYEQYF. The CDR3 bases are TGTGCCAGCAGCGTAGGGTATTTCTCCTACGAGCAGTACTTC. V gene TRBV9 combines with J gene TRBJ2-7; D not resolved. Germline CDR1 is SGDLS and CDR2 is YYNGEE. V was shortened by 0 bases and J by 0 bases, with 7 bases between the two germline ends. The CDR3 loop spans 14 amino acids.

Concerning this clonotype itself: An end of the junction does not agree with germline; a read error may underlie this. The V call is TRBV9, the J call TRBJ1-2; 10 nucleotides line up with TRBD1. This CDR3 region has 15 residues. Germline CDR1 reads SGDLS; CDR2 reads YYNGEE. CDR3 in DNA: TGTGCCAGCAGCGCCGGGACAGGGGACTACTATGGCTTCACCTTC. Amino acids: CASSAGTGDYYGFTF.

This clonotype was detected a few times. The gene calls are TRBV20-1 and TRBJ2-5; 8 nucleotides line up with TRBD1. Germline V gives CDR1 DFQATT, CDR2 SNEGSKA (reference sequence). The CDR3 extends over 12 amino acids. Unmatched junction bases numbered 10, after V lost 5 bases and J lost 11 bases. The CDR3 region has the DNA TGCAGTGCTTCCCGACAGGGGAATGAGCAGTACTTC. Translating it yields CSASRQGNEQYF.

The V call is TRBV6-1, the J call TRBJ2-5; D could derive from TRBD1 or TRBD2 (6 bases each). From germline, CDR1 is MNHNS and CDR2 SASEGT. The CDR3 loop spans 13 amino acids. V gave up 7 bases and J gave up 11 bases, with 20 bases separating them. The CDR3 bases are TGTGCCAGCAACCAAGGGGGGCGTTGGGAGCAGTACTTC. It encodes CASNQGGRWEQYF.

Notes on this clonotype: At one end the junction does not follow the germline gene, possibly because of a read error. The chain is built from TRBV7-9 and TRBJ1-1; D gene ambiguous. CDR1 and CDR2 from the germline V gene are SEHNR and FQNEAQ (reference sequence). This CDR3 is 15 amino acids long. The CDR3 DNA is TGTGCCAGCAGCTTATCTGGAATCGGGAACACTCAAGCTTTTTTT. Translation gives CASSLSGIGNTQAFF.

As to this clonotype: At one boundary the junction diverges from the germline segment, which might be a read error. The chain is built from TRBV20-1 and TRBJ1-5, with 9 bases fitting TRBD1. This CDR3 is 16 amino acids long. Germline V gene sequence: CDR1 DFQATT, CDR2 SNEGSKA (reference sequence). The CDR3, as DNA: TGCAGTGCCCCCCCCGGGACAGGGAATAGCAATCAGCCCCGGCATTTT. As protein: CSAPPGTGNSNQPRHF.

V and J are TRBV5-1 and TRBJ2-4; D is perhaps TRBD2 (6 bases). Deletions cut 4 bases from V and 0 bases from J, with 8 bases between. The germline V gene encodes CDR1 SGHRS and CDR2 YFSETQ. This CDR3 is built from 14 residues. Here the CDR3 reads CASSNGGAKNIQYF. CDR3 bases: TGCGCCAGCAGCAACGGGGGAGCCAAAAACATTCAGTACTTC.

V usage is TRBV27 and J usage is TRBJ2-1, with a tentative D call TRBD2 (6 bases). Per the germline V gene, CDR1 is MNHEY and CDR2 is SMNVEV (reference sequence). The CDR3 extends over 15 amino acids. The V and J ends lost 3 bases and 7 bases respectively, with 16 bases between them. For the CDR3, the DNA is TGTGCCAGCAGTTTGCGAGGGGTAGGAGGGAATGAGCAGTTCTTC. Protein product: CASSLRGVGGNEQFF.

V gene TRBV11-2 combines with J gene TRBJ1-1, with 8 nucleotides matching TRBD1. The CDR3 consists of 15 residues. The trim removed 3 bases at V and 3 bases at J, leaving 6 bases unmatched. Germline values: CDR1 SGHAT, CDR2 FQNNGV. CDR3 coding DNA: TGTGCCAGCAGCTTGCCAGGGGGCAGGTACACTGAAGCTTTCTTT. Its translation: CASSLPGGRYTEAFF.

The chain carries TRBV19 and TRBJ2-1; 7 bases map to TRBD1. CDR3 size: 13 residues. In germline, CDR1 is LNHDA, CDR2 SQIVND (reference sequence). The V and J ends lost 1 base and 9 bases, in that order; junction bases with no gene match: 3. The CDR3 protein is CASSIGQGGEQFF. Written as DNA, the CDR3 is TGTGCCAGTAGTATAGGACAGGGCGGTGAGCAGTTCTTC.

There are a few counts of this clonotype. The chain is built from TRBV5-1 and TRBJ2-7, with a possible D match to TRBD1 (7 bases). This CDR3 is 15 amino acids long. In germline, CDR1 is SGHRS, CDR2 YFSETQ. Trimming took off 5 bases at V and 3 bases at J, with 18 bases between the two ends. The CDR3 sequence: CASSKFAGQNYEQYF. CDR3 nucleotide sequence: TGCGCCAGCAGTAAGTTTGCGGGACAGAACTACGAGCAGTACTTC.

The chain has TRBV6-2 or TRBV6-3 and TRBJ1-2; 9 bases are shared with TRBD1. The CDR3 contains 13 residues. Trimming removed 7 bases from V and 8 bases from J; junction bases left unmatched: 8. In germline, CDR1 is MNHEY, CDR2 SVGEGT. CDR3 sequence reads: CASKPQGARGYTF. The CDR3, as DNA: TGTGCCAGCAAACCACAGGGGGCGAGAGGCTACACCTTC.

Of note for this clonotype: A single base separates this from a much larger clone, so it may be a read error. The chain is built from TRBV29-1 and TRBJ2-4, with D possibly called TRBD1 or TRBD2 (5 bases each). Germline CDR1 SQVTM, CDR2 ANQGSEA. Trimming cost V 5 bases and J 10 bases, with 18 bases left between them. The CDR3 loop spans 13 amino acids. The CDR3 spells CSVRDLRSRIQYF. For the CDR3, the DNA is TGCAGCGTTAGGGACCTGCGTTCTCGGATTCAGTACTTC.

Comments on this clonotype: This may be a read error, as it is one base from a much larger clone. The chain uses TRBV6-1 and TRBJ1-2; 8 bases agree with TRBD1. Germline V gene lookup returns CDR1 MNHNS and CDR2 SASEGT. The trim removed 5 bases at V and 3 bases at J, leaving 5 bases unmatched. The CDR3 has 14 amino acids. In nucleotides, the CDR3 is TGTGCCAGCAGTAGACAGGGGACCGACTATGGCTACACCTTC. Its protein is CASSRQGTDYGYTF.

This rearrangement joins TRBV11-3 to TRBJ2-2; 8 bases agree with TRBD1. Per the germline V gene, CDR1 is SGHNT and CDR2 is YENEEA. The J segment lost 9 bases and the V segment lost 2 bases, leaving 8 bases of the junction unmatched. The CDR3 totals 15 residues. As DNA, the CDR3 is TGTGCCAGCAGCTTACGTCAGGGGGCAGGTTGGGAGCTGTTTTTT. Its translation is CASSLRQGAGWELFF.

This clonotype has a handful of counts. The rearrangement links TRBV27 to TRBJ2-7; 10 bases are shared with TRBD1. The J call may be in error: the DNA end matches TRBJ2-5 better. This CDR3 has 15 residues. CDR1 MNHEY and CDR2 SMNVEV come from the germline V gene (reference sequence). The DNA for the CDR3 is TGTGCCAGCAGTCCGGGGACAGGGGTCCCAGAGACCCAGTACTTC. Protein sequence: CASSPGTGVPETQYF.

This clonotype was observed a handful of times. This CDR3 is CASSLRGYNYGYTF. CDR3 coding DNA: TGTGCCAGCAGTCTCCGGGGGTACAACTATGGCTACACCTTC. The chain uses TRBV6-1 and TRBJ1-2, with a tentative D call TRBD1 (5 bases). Trimming shortened V by 5 bases and J by 2 bases, and 12 bases separated the two germline ends. Per the germline V gene, CDR1 is MNHNS and CDR2 is SASEGT. The CDR3 spans 14 residues.

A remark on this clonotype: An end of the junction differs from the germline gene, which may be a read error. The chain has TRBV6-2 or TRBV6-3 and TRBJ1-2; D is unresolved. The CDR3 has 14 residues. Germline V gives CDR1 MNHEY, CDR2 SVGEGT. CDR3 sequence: CACSYSTDNYGYTF. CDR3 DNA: TGTGCCTGCAGTTACTCGACGGATAACTATGGCTACACCTTC.